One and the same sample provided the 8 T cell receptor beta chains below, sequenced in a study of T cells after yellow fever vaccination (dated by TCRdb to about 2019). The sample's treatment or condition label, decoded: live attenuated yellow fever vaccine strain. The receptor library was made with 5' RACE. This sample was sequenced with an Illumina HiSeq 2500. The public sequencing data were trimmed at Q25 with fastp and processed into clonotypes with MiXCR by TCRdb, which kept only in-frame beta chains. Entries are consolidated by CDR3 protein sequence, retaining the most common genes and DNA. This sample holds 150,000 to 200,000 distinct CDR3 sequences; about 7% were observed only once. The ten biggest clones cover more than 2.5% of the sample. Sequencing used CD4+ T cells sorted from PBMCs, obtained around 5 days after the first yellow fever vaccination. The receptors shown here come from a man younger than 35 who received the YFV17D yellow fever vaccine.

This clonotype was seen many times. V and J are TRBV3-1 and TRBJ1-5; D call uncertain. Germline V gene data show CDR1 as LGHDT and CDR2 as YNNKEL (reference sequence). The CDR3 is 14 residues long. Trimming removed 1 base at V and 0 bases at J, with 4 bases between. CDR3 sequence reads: CASSQGNSNQPQHF. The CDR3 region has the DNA TGTGCCAGCAGCCAAGGAAATAGCAATCAGCCCCAGCATTTT.

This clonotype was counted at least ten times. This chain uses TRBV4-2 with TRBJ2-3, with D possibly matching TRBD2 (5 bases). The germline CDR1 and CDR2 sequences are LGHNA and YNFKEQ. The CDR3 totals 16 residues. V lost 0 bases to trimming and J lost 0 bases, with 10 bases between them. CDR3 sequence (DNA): TGTGCCAGCAGCCAAGACTCCGGGGTTAGCACAGATACGCAGTATTTT. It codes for CASSQDSGVSTDTQYF.

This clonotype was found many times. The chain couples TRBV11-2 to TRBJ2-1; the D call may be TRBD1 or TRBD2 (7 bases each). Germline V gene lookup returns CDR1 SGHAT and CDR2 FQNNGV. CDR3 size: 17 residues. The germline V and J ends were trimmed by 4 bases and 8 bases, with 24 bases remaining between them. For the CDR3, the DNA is TGTGCCAGCAGCTCGAAGAGGGGGCGGGGGCCCGGCCATGAGCAGTTCTTC. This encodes CASSSKRGRGPGHEQFF.

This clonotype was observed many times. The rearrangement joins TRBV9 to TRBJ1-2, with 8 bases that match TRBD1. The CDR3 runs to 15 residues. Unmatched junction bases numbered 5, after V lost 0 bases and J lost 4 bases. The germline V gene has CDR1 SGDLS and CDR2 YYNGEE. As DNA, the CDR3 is TGTGCCAGCAGCGTAGAACCAGGGGGCTTCTATGGCTACACCTTC. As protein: CASSVEPGGFYGYTF. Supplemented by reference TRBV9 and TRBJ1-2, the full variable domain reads DSGVTQTPKHLITATGQRVTLRCSPRSGDLSVYWYQQSLDQGLQFLIQYYNGEERAKGNILERFSAQQFPDLHSELNLSSLELGDSALYFCASSVEPGGFYGYTFGSGTRLTVV.

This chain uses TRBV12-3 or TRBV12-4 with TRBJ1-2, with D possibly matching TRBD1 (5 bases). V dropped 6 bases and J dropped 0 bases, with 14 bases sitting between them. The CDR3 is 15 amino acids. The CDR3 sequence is CASSQTGAPNYGYTF. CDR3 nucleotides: TGTGCCAGCAGCCAAACAGGCGCCCCTAACTATGGCTACACCTTC.

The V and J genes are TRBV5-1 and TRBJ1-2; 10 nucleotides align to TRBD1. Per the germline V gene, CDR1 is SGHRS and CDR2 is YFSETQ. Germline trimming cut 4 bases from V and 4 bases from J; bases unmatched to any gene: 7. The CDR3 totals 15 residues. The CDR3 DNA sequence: TGCGCCAGCAGCCTCGGGACAGGGGATACCTATGGCTACACCTTC. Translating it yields CASSLGTGDTYGYTF.

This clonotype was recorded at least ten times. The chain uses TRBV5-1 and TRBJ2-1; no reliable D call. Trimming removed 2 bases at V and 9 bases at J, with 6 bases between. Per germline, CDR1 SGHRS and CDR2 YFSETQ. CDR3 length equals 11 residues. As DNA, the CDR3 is TGCGCCAGCAGCTTCCATGCTGAGCAGTTCTTC. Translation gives CASSFHAEQFF. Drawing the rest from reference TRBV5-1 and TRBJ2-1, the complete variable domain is KAGVTQTPRYLIKTRGQQVTLSCSPISGHRSVSWYQQTPGQGLQFLFEYFSETQRNKGNFPGRFSGRQFSNSRSEMNVSTLELGDSALYLCASSFHAEQFFGPGTRLTVL.

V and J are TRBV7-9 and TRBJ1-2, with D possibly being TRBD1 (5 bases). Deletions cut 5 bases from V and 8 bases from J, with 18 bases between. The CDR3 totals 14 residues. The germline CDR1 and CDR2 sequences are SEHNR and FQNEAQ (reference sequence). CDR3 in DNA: TGTGCCAGCAGCCCGAACCTGGGACCCTCCGGCTACACCTTC. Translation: CASSPNLGPSGYTF.